This T cell receptor beta chain came from a study of CD8 T cells in ankylosing spondylitis. Findings of the study overall: Seemingly characteristic of ankylosing spondylitis blood was a TCR beta motif consisting of several highly homologous variants.

Researchers built TCR beta libraries using quantitative 5'-RACE with molecular barcodes. TCRdb ran MiXCR on the 5' RACE reads and lists one entry per CDR3 protein. The table includes about 390,000 distinct CDR3 sequences, around 22% detected once. A note on this clonotype: The target antigen is unknown.

The J segment lost 2 bases and the V segment lost 4 bases, leaving 7 bases of the junction unmatched. The germline V gene has CDR1 SGDLS and CDR2 YYNGEE. This CDR3 region has 15 residues. The chain combines TRBV9 with TRBJ2-3, with TRBD1 identical over 7 bases. The specimen sequenced was blood, either unsorted or a sorted T cell fraction (not recorded which). The origin of this receptor is a male donor with ankylosing spondylitis. The CDR3 sequence: CASSIQGQFTDTQYF. CDR3 coding DNA: TGTGCCAGCAGCATACAGGGACAGTTCACAGATACGCAGTATTTT.